Below, 20 T cell receptor beta chains from the same sample are listed, as sequenced in a study of blood T cell repertoires in COVID-19. Data came from immunoSEQ multiplex PCR; TCRdb stores just in-frame clones and leaves some out. Here the sample spans 150,000 or so clones, approximately 91% being singletons. The sample comprised peripheral blood. These receptors were collected from a man aged 18-30 years with acute or convalescent COVID-19.

The V gene is TRBV21-1, the J gene TRBJ2-3; TRBD2 is taken as the D call from the table, unchecked against the DNA. TRBV21-1 is listed as a pseudogene. There are 15 residues in the CDR3. CDR3 DNA: TGTGCCAGCAGCAAAGTTGGGGAGAGGGCAGATACGCAGTATTTT. As protein: CASSKVGERADTQYF.

The V gene is TRBV6-5, the J gene TRBJ1-2, with 7 nucleotides matching TRBD1. V was clipped by 2 bases and J by 2 bases; unmatched bases: 5. Germline lookup yields CDR1 MNHEY and CDR2 SVGAGI. The CDR3 contains 15 residues. In nucleotides, the CDR3 is TGTGCCAGCAGTTACACGGCGACAGGGAACTATGGCTACACCTTC. Residues: CASSYTATGNYGYTF.

The chain uses TRBV6-6 and TRBJ2-5; D is ambiguous. This CDR3 has 13 amino acids. V gave up 7 bases and J gave up 2 bases, with 11 bases separating them. CDR1 is MNHNY and CDR2 is SVGAGI in the germline V gene (reference sequence). The CDR3 sequence: CASTSYSQETQYF. The DNA of the CDR3 is TGTGCCAGCACGTCTTACAGTCAAGAGACCCAGTACTTC.

The count of this clone is one. The J gene is TRBJ2-1, the V gene TRBV5-1; perhaps TRBD1 as D (5 bases). Trimming shortened V by 4 bases and J by 5 bases, and 16 bases separated the two germline ends. CDR3 length: 15 amino acids. Germline V gives CDR1 SGHRS, CDR2 YFSETQ. The CDR3 reads CASSDDRSSDNEQFF. The DNA of the CDR3 is TGCGCCAGCAGCGATGACAGAAGTTCCGACAATGAGCAGTTCTTC.

This chain joins TRBV6-4 and TRBJ1-1; D unresolved. CDR1 MRHNA and CDR2 SNTAGT come from the germline V gene. V was shortened by 4 bases and J by 1 base, with 7 bases between the two germline ends. The CDR3 has 13 amino acids. CDR3 amino acids: CASSVEANTEAFF. The CDR3 DNA sequence: TGTGCCAGCAGTGTGGAGGCGAACACTGAAGCTTTCTTT.

Note on this clone: Additional DNA sequences in this sample encode the identical CDR3. The chain employs TRBV10-3 and TRBJ1-5; D is undetermined. Trimming pared 3 bases from V and 0 bases from J, leaving 9 bases between. This CDR3 is built from 15 residues. Germline CDR1 reads ENHRY; CDR2 reads SYGVKD. The CDR3, as DNA: TGTGCCATCAGTGAAGGGAGGGATAGCAATCAGCCCCAGCATTTT. It translates to CAISEGRDSNQPQHF.

The chain recombines TRBV6-2 or TRBV6-3 with TRBJ2-7; D uncertain. Germline values: CDR1 MNHEY, CDR2 SVGEGT. The CDR3 runs to 17 residues. V was shortened by 6 bases and J by 3 bases, with 24 bases between the two germline ends. The CDR3, as DNA: TGTGCCAGCAGCCAAGTAAGACTCTATGCACGGTTCTACGAGCAGTACTTC. Protein product: CASSQVRLYARFYEQYF.

The CDR3 loop is CASSVGPGTNTEAFF. DNA for the CDR3: TGTGCCAGCAGCGTAGGTCCAGGCACGAACACTGAAGCTTTCTTT. The chain employs TRBV9 and TRBJ1-1; D gene uncertain. Germline V CDR1 and CDR2: SGDLS, YYNGEE. The V and J ends lost 0 bases and 1 base respectively, with 10 bases between them. The length of the CDR3 is 15 residues.

The J gene is TRBJ2-1, the V gene TRBV3-1 (or the pseudogene TRBV3-2), with 10 bases that match TRBD2. The CDR3 has 15 amino acids. Germline values: CDR1 LGHDT, CDR2 YNNKEL (reference sequence). The V segment lost 6 bases and the J segment 6 bases; nucleotides outside the gene matches: 8. The DNA of the CDR3 is TGTGCCAGCAGACCGCAGCGGGAGGGAGGCAATGAGCAGTTCTTC. Translating gives CASRPQREGGNEQFF.

At least ten counts were recorded for this clone. This chain uses TRBV6-8 with TRBJ1-4, with TRBD1 matching over 7 bases. The trim removed 8 bases at V and 7 bases at J, leaving 13 bases unmatched. The CDR3 loop spans 15 amino acids. Germline V CDR1 and CDR2: MNHGY, SAAAGT. The CDR3 region is CASQKRTGVAEKLFF. The DNA of the CDR3 is TGTGCCAGCCAAAAAAGGACAGGAGTAGCTGAAAAACTGTTTTTT.

CDR3 sequence reads: CASGWGGGHTGELFF. As DNA, the CDR3 is TGTGCTAGTGGTTGGGGAGGGGGACACACCGGGGAGCTGTTTTTT. The rearrangement uses TRBV12-5 and TRBJ2-2, with D maybe TRBD2 (7 bases). The length of the CDR3 is 15 residues. V was pared by 4 bases and J by 3 bases, with 12 bases between. Germline V gene sequence: CDR1 LGHNT, CDR2 FRNRAP.

The gene calls are TRBV3-1 (or the pseudogene TRBV3-2) and TRBJ1-6; D is ambiguous. Germline assignment: CDR1 LGHDT and CDR2 YNNKEL (reference sequence). CDR3 length equals 12 residues. Deletions cut 4 bases from V and 7 bases from J, with 5 bases between. The CDR3: CASSRQNSPLHF. The CDR3 DNA follows: TGTGCCAGCAGCCGTCAAAATTCACCCCTCCACTTT.

The rearrangement joins TRBV15 to TRBJ1-2; D remains ambiguous. This CDR3 region has 18 residues. In germline, CDR1 is LNHNV, CDR2 YYDKDF (reference sequence). V was trimmed by 0 bases and J by 4 bases, leaving 21 bases between them. The CDR3: CATSRDRKVRKRRYGYTF. The CDR3 coding sequence is TGTGCCACCAGCAGAGATAGGAAGGTAAGAAAGCGCCGCTATGGCTACACCTTC. Drawing the rest from reference TRBV15 and TRBJ1-2, the complete variable domain is DAMVIQNPRYQVTQFGKPVTLSCSQTLNHNVMYWYQQKSSQAPKLLFHYYDKDFNNEADTPDNFQSRRPNTSFCFLDIRSPGLGDTAMYLCATSRDRKVRKRRYGYTFGSGTRLTVV.

V usage is TRBV6-1 and J usage is TRBJ1-5; TRBD1 matches at 7 bases. The germline V gene encodes CDR1 MNHNS and CDR2 SASEGT. Trimming removed 4 bases from V and 6 bases from J; junction bases left unmatched: 12. CDR3 size: 16 residues. This CDR3 reads CASSVETGVRGQPQHF. The CDR3 DNA sequence: TGTGCCAGCAGTGTAGAAACAGGGGTGCGGGGTCAGCCCCAGCATTTT.

The chain carries TRBV6-5 and TRBJ1-1, with D perhaps matching TRBD1 (5 bases). This CDR3 is 14 amino acids long. The germline CDR1 and CDR2 sequences are MNHEY and SVGAGI. Trimming left V 7 bases short and J 0 bases short, with 12 bases between. DNA of the CDR3: TGTGCCAGCACCCAGGGCGCCCTGAACACTGAAGCTTTCTTT. This gives the protein CASTQGALNTEAFF.

The rearrangement uses TRBV6-4 and TRBJ2-1; the D is unclear. Trimming left V 6 bases short and J 8 bases short, with 17 bases between. The CDR3 contains 14 residues. The germline V gene has CDR1 MRHNA and CDR2 SNTAGT. The CDR3 reads CASSPSTPNDEQFF. As DNA, the CDR3 is TGTGCCAGCAGCCCTTCAACTCCGAACGATGAGCAGTTCTTC.

J is TRBJ2-2 and V is TRBV5-6; 7 nucleotides agree with TRBD2. The CDR3 totals 16 residues. V was clipped by 3 bases and J by 1 base; unmatched bases: 6. Germline V gene sequence: CDR1 SGHDT, CDR2 YYEEEE. The CDR3 spells CASSSRVAGNTGELFF. The CDR3 DNA sequence: TGTGCCAGCAGCTCCCGGGTAGCGGGGAACACCGGGGAGCTGTTTTTT. Drawing the rest from reference TRBV5-6 and TRBJ2-2, the complete variable domain is DAGVTQSPTHLIKTRGQQVTLRCSPKSGHDTVSWYQQALGQGPQFIFQYYEEEERQRGNFPDRFSGHQFPNYSSELNVNALLLGDSALYLCASSSRVAGNTGELFFGEGSRLTVL.

The table lists this clone with a few counts. Other DNA sequences from this sample encode an identical CDR3 as well. The CDR3 nucleotides are TGTGCCAGCAGTGACCGGGACAGGGGTAACTATGGCTACACCTTC. It codes for CASSDRDRGNYGYTF. The chain combines TRBV6-1 with TRBJ1-2; 10 bases agree with TRBD1. Trimming at V came to 3 bases and at J to 1 base, leaving 2 bases not matched to a gene. Germline assignment: CDR1 MNHNS and CDR2 SASEGT. CDR3 length: 15 residues.

The chain uses TRBV13 and TRBJ2-1; 7 nucleotides align to TRBD1. This CDR3 has 14 residues. With V trimmed by 2 bases and J by 4 bases, 2 bases remained unmatched. Germline V gene lookup returns CDR1 PRHDT and CDR2 FYEKMQ (reference sequence). CDR3 bases: TGTGCCAGCAGCTTAAACAGGGGATACAATGAGCAGTTCTTC. Translation: CASSLNRGYNEQFF.

J is TRBJ2-1 and V is TRBV12-5; 8 nucleotides match TRBD1. The CDR3 has 19 residues. From germline, CDR1 is LGHNT and CDR2 FRNRAP. The ends lost 0 bases at V and 7 bases at J; junction bases unmatched: 17. CDR3 in amino acids: CASGLVGFSGGGEGNEQFF. The CDR3 coding sequence is TGTGCTAGTGGTTTGGTGGGGTTTTCAGGGGGCGGCGAGGGAAATGAGCAGTTCTTC.